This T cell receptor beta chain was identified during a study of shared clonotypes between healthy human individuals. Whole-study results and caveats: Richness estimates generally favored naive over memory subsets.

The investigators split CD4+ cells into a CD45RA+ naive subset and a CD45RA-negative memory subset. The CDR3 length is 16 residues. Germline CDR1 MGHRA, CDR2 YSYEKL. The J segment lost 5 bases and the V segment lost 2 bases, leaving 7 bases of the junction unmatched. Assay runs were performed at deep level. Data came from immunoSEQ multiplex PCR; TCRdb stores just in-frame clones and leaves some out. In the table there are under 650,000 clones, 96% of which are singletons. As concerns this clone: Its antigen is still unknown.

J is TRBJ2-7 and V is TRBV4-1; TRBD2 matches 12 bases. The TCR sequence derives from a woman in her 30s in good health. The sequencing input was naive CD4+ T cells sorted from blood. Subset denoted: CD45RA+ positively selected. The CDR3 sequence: CASSQLRLAGVDEQYF. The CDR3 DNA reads TGCGCCAGCAGCCAACTTCGACTAGCGGGAGTCGACGAGCAGTACTTC.